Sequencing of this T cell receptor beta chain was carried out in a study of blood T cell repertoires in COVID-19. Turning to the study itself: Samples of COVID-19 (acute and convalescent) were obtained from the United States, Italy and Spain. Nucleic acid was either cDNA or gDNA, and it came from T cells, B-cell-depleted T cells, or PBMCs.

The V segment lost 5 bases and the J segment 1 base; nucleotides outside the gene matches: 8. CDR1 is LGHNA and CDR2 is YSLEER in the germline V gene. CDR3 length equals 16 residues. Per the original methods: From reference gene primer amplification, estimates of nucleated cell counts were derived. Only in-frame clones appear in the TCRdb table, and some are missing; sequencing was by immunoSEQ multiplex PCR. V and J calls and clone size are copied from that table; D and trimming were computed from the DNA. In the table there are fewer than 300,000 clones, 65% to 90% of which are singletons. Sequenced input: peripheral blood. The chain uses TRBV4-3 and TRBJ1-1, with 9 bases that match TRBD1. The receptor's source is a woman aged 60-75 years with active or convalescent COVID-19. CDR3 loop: CASSWRKGQGNTEAFF. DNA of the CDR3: TGCGCCAGCAGCTGGAGGAAGGGACAGGGGAACACTGAAGCTTTCTTT.